This TCR beta chain is drawn from a study of T cell changes during pregnancy in multiple sclerosis (dated by TCRdb to about 2019). About the investigation overall: The study looked at changes in the T cell repertoire across pregnancy in women with multiple sclerosis.

Library construction relied on the immunoSEQ multiplex PCR assay. In TCRdb, the immuneACCESS table is reduced to in-frame sequences with V and J assigned. These tables do not hold every clone; where another copy was compared, an unresolved V gene accounts for under half, and the others remain unexplained. For this sample there are roughly 110,000 clones; more than 80% appear just once. The top ten clonotypes cover about 1.6% of the sample. Comments on this clone: Which antigen it targets is not known. No base qualities exist here, and no much larger clone lies one base off it.

The CDR3 contains 15 residues, cysteine and phenylalanine counted. CDR3 DNA is the only sequence kept; it has 45 bases, read in frame from the first base. V and J are trimmed by 0 bases and 7 bases, and the gene matches miss 8 bases of the junction. The CDR1 and CDR2 encoded by the germline V gene are SNHLY and FYNNEI. The V gene is TRBV2 and the J gene is TRBJ2-7; 8 bases in between match TRBD2. Sequencing used peripheral blood, obtained before pregnancy. The receptor was derived from a female donor with multiple sclerosis, enrolled in a pregnancy study. The nucleotide sequence reads TGTGCCAGCAGTGAAGCGCGGGGGGCCACGGGGGAGCAGTACTTC. It encodes CASSEARGATGEQYF.